Listed below are T cell receptor beta chains from one sample, sequenced in a study of early stage breast cancer tumors. The method was immunoSEQ multiplex PCR; TCRdb's version includes in-frame clones alone and lacks a portion of them. The data show about 72,000 clones, approximately 80% seen once. The sample taken for sequencing was blood. The receptors derive from a person aged 55 to 70 with breast cancer. Both conserved end residues are part of each CDR3. D genes are given only for firm matches. Rows give clone size only sometimes, using once, few, many, or a class for an expanded clone.

v_call	d_call	clone_size	j_call	cdr3_aa	cdr3_nt
TRBV28	TRBD1	.	TRBJ1-2	CASSSPGQGGQKEGYTF	TGTGCCAGCAGTTCACCGGGACAGGGGGGGCAAAAAGAAGGCTACACCTTC
TRBV11-2	.	.	TRBJ2-1	CASRRDSAGAAEQFF	TGTGCCAGCAGACGAGATTCGGCGGGGGCGGCTGAGCAGTTCTTC
TRBV4-1	TRBD2	.	TRBJ2-5	CASSQVGGRETQYF	TGCGCCAGCAGCCAAGTCGGGGGGAGAGAGACCCAGTACTTC
TRBV30	.	once	TRBJ2-1	CAWSTVGDGEFF	TGTGCCTGGAGTACGGTAGGTGACGGGGAGTTCTTC
TRBV4-1	TRBD2	.	TRBJ2-5	CASSLSGGAQETQYF	TGCGCCAGCAGCCTCAGCGGGGGGGCGCAAGAGACCCAGTACTTC
TRBV9	TRBD1	once	TRBJ2-7	CASSVGDRGQYEQYF	TGTGCCAGCAGCGTAGGGGACAGGGGGCAATACGAGCAGTACTTC
TRBV30	.	.	TRBJ1-3	CAWSPDPLSGNTIYF	TGTGCCTGGAGCCCCGACCCCCTCTCTGGAAACACCATATATTTT
TRBV13	.	once	TRBJ2-7	CASSFGNYEQYF	TGTGCCAGCAGCTTTGGGAATTACGAGCAGTACTTC
TRBV27	TRBD2	.	TRBJ2-7	CARLAGPEQYF	TGTGCCAGACTAGCGGGGCCCGAGCAGTACTTC
TRBV11-2	.	.	TRBJ2-5	CASSLGVQETQYF	TGTGCCAGCAGCTTAGGGGTACAAGAGACCCAGTACTTC
TRBV7-3	.	.	TRBJ2-3	CASSPQQSDTQYF	TGTGCCAGCAGCCCCCAACAATCAGATACGCAGTATTTT
TRBV10-3	TRBD1	.	TRBJ2-7	CAISESGQGAYEQYF	TGTGCCATCAGTGAGTCTGGACAGGGGGCCTACGAGCAGTACTTC
TRBV7-3	.	.	TRBJ1-1	CASSFGGMNTEAFF	TGTGCCAGCAGCTTCGGTGGGATGAACACTGAAGCTTTCTTT
TRBV5-4	.	.	TRBJ1-2	CASSRSLQGHRGYTF	TGTGCCAGCAGCCGCTCCTTACAGGGCCATAGAGGCTACACCTTC
TRBV2	.	.	TRBJ1-3	CASSENGNTIYF	TGTGCCAGCAGTGAGAACGGAAACACCATATATTTT
TRBV30	TRBD1	.	TRBJ1-6	CAWSRDRGTSPLHF	TGTGCCTGGAGCCGGGACAGGGGCACCTCACCCCTCCACTTT
TRBV5-4	.	.	TRBJ2-3	CASSPVGRAGRTDTQYF	TGTGCCAGCAGCCCTGTTGGCCGGGCCGGCAGAACAGATACGCAGTATTTT
TRBV5-1	.	.	TRBJ1-1	CASSSGQLRGTEAFF	TGCGCCAGCAGCTCAGGGCAGCTTCGAGGCACTGAAGCTTTCTTT
TRBV6-5	TRBD1	.	TRBJ1-1	CASSAGQGRPFF	TGTGCCAGCAGTGCCGGACAGGGCAGGCCTTTCTTT
TRBV11-3	TRBD2	.	TRBJ2-3	CASSESGGLTDTQYF	TGTGCCAGCAGCGAGAGCGGGGGCCTCACAGATACGCAGTATTTT
TRBV5-1	.	.	TRBJ1-1	CASSLAVGGEAFF	TGCGCCAGCAGCTTGGCCGTAGGAGGTGAAGCTTTCTTT
TRBV5-4	TRBD2	.	TRBJ2-2	CASSFRGGAVGGELFF	TGTGCCAGCAGCTTCCGCGGGGGGGCCGTGGGCGGGGAGCTGTTTTTT
TRBV5-4	.	.	TRBJ2-1	CASSRGSPRGQGEQFF	TGTGCCAGCAGCCGAGGCAGCCCCCGGGGGCAGGGTGAGCAGTTCTTC
TRBV6-5	TRBD2	.	TRBJ2-1	CASRGLVDEQFF	TGTGCCAGCAGGGGACTAGTAGATGAGCAGTTCTTC
TRBV7-3	TRBD2	.	TRBJ2-2	CASSSGGTGELFF	TGTGCCAGCAGTTCGGGGGGTACCGGGGAGCTGTTTTTT
TRBV7-9	TRBD1	few	TRBJ1-2	CASSYPGQGWYTF	TGTGCCAGCAGTTATCCGGGACAGGGGTGGTACACCTTC
TRBV5-1	TRBD2	once	TRBJ2-3	CASSLLAGDTDTQYF	TGCGCCAGCAGCTTGCTAGCGGGGGACACAGATACGCAGTATTTT
TRBV18	TRBD1	.	TRBJ1-5	CASSPGTGGFNQPQHF	TGTGCCAGCTCACCCGGGACAGGGGGGTTCAATCAGCCCCAGCATTTT
TRBV5-4	TRBD2	.	TRBJ2-3	CASSAGTSGRGDTQYF	TGTGCCAGCAGCGCCGGGACTAGCGGGAGGGGAGATACGCAGTATTTT
TRBV5-8	.	.	TRBJ1-2	CASSLGTLAGYGYTF	TGTGCCAGCAGCTTGGGGACCCTCGCGGGCTATGGCTACACCTTC
TRBV9	TRBD2	once	TRBJ2-3	CASSVGLGAGDTDTQYF	TGTGCCAGCAGCGTAGGCTTGGGAGCGGGGGACACAGATACGCAGTATTTT
TRBV9	.	.	TRBJ2-3	CASSRSGTDTQYF	TGTGCCAGCAGCCGGAGCGGTACAGATACGCAGTATTTT
TRBV7-9	.	.	TRBJ1-6	CASSRPPDNSPLHF	TGTGCCAGCAGCCGCCCCCCCGATAATTCACCCCTCCACTTT
TRBV29-1	.	.	TRBJ2-3	CSVGAGYTDTQYF	TGCAGCGTTGGGGCAGGGTACACAGATACGCAGTATTTT
TRBV29-1	.	.	TRBJ1-5	CSAGGYNQPQHF	TGCAGCGCTGGGGGGTACAATCAGCCCCAGCATTTT
TRBV28	.	.	TRBJ1-2	CAIPGKGTEYGYTF	TGTGCCATCCCAGGAAAAGGGACTGAATATGGCTACACCTTC
TRBV7-9	.	.	TRBJ1-2	CASSLYVDANYGYTF	TGTGCCAGCAGCTTATACGTGGACGCTAACTATGGCTACACCTTC
TRBV7-2	.	.	TRBJ1-2	CASSLLPRRDGYTF	TGTGCCAGCAGCTTATTACCTCGCAGGGACGGCTACACCTTC
TRBV19	.	few	TRBJ1-5	CASSIAVNQPQHF	TGTGCCAGTAGTATCGCAGTCAATCAGCCCCAGCATTTT
TRBV28	TRBD2	.	TRBJ2-1	CASSTLAGAYNEQFF	TGTGCCAGCAGCACACTAGCGGGGGCCTACAATGAGCAGTTCTTC
TRBV25-1	TRBD2	few	TRBJ2-7	CASSAWREGGEQYF	TGTGCCAGCAGTGCATGGCGGGAGGGCGGCGAGCAGTACTTC
TRBV5-1	.	.	TRBJ2-5	CASSLDRQETQYF	TGCGCCAGCAGCTTGGACAGACAAGAGACCCAGTACTTC
TRBV9	.	.	TRBJ2-2	CASSVAPGELFF	TGTGCCAGCAGCGTAGCTCCCGGGGAGCTGTTTTTT
TRBV7-9	.	.	TRBJ1-1	CASSSRGGEAFF	TGTGCCAGCAGCTCTAGGGGCGGTGAAGCTTTCTTT
TRBV29-1	.	.	TRBJ2-6	CSVGASGANVLTF	TGCAGCGTTGGTGCCTCTGGGGCCAACGTCCTGACTTTC
TRBV7-3	.	.	TRBJ2-2	CASSDILGAGELFF	TGTGCCAGCAGCGATATACTGGGTGCGGGGGAGCTGTTTTTT
TRBV6-5	.	.	TRBJ1-1	CASSYTEGNTEAFF	TGTGCCAGCAGTTACACCGAGGGGAACACTGAAGCTTTCTTT
TRBV7-2	.	.	TRBJ2-3	CASSLGHADTQYF	TGTGCCAGCAGCTTAGGACATGCGGATACGCAGTATTTT
TRBV7-9	.	few	TRBJ2-1	CASSSPRDSFNEQFF	TGTGCCAGCAGCTCCCCCCGGGACTCATTCAATGAGCAGTTCTTC
TRBV21-1	.	.	TRBJ1-1	CASSTRGKGLITEAFF	TGTGCCAGCAGCACCCGGGGAAAGGGTTTGATCACTGAAGCTTTCTTT
TRBV28	.	few	TRBJ1-5	CASTWGRRAQHF	TGTGCCAGCACCTGGGGGAGGAGGGCCCAGCATTTT
TRBV11-3	.	.	TRBJ2-1	CASSLDGDNEQFF	TGTGCCAGCAGCTTAGATGGGGATAATGAGCAGTTCTTC
TRBV7-6	.	few	TRBJ1-6	CASSLGPSSPLHF	TGTGCCAGCAGCTTAGGGCCCAGTTCACCCCTCCACTTT
TRBV11-2	TRBD1	few	TRBJ2-7	CASSFFRSLGTGGEQYF	TGTGCCAGCAGCTTTTTTCGCTCCCTCGGGACAGGGGGCGAGCAGTACTTC
TRBV6-1	.	.	TRBJ1-1	CASSWDALNTEAFF	TGTGCCAGCAGCTGGGACGCCCTGAACACTGAAGCTTTCTTT
TRBV28	.	.	TRBJ2-6	CASRQGANVLTF	TGTGCCAGCAGACAGGGGGCCAACGTCCTGACTTTC